This paragraph reports one T cell receptor (beta chain). The entry originates in a study of blood T cell repertoires in COVID-19. Original methodology: For nucleated cells, counts were estimated from reference gene primer amplification. Sequenced by immunoSEQ multiplex PCR; TCRdb stores in-frame clones only, minus some. V and J calls and clone size are as listed in that table; D and trimming were resolved from the DNA. The sample holds approximately 240,000 clones, roughly 84% seen once. Germline assignment: CDR1 MNHEY and CDR2 SMNVEV (reference sequence). The CDR3 runs 14 residues. The trim removed 6 bases at V and 8 bases at J, leaving 7 bases unmatched.

The rearrangement joins TRBV27 to TRBJ2-3; 11 bases are a match to TRBD2. Material for sequencing was peripheral blood. The TCR was taken from a woman under 40 who had recovered from COVID-19. In DNA form, the CDR3 reads TGTGCCAGCAGGCGTCCGGGACTAGCGGCTACGCAGTATTTT. Translated: CASRRPGLAATQYF.